These 26 T cell receptor beta chains share one sample of origin, sequenced in a study of blood T cell repertoires in COVID-19. Clones were sequenced by immunoSEQ multiplex PCR, and TCRdb holds only the in-frame ones, with some missing. The table lists 200,000 to 300,000 clones, 84% of them singletons. Material: peripheral blood. All receptors come from a man aged 55 to 70 with acute or convalescent COVID-19.

The gene calls are TRBV11-3 and TRBJ1-1, with 8 bases lining up with TRBD1. Looked up from germline, CDR1 is SGHNT and CDR2 is YENEEA. The CDR3 spans 12 residues. Losses at the gene ends were 3 bases for V and 12 bases for J; bases not matched to a gene: 6. As DNA, the CDR3 is TGTGCCAGCAGCTTCCGGGACAGGTTGCCTTTCTTT. It codes for CASSFRDRLPFF. Combining the CDR3 with reference TRBV11-3 and TRBJ1-1 gives the whole variable domain EAGVVQSPRYKIIEKKQPVAFWCNPISGHNTLYWYLQNLGQGPELLIRYENEEAVDDSQLPKDRFSAERLKGVDSTLKIQPAELGDSAVYLCASSFRDRLPFFGQGTRLTVV.

This chain joins TRBV28 and TRBJ1-4, with a weak D call TRBD1 (6 bases). This CDR3 region has 14 residues. CDR1 MDHEN and CDR2 SYDVKM come from the germline V gene. Trimming cost V 6 bases and J 10 bases, with 18 bases left between them. In DNA form, the CDR3 reads TGTGCCAGCAGAACTATCCCGGACAGTGGAAAACTGTTTTTT. Encoded protein: CASRTIPDSGKLFF.

V gene TRBV12-3 or TRBV12-4 combines with J gene TRBJ1-1; the D is unclear. V was shortened by 5 bases and J by 5 bases, with 12 bases between the two germline ends. This CDR3 contains 13 residues. The CDR3 nucleotides read TGTGCCAGCAGTCGGCAGACGCGGACTGAAGCTTTCTTT. Its protein product is CASSRQTRTEAFF.

The rearrangement links TRBV7-3 to TRBJ2-3, with 9 bases that match TRBD2. There are 16 residues in the CDR3. V dropped 0 bases and J dropped 0; count of bases not matched to a gene: 1. The germline V gene encodes CDR1 SGHTA and CDR2 FQGTGA. In DNA, the CDR3 is TGTGCCAGCAGCTTAACGCTAGCGGGGAGCACAGATACGCAGTATTTT. It translates to CASSLTLAGSTDTQYF.

The sample holds one count of this clone. V is TRBV5-6 and J is TRBJ2-5, with 10 nucleotides matching TRBD2. CDR3 size: 16 residues. The germline CDR1 and CDR2 sequences are SGHDT and YYEEEE. V shed 1 base, J shed 4 bases, and the junction held 7 bases outside the gene matches. The CDR3 is CASSLPPAGGRETQYF. DNA for the CDR3: TGTGCCAGCAGCTTGCCCCCAGCGGGGGGGCGAGAGACCCAGTACTTC.

This clone was seen more than once but under ten times. The chain employs TRBV7-3 and TRBJ2-1, with TRBD2 identical over 7 bases. Looked up from germline, CDR1 is SGHTA and CDR2 is FQGTGA. This CDR3 region has 15 residues. The V gene end was trimmed by 1 base and the J gene end by 4 bases; junction bases not matched to a gene: 4. CDR3 in amino acids: CASSLSGTKYNEQFF. The CDR3 region has the DNA TGTGCCAGCAGCTTAAGTGGGACTAAATACAATGAGCAGTTCTTC. Combining the CDR3 with reference TRBV7-3 and TRBJ2-1 gives the whole variable domain GAGVSQTPSNKVTEKGKYVELRCDPISGHTALYWYRQSLGQGPEFLIYFQGTGAADDSGLPNDRFFAVRPEGSVSTLKIQRTERGDSAVYLCASSLSGTKYNEQFFGPGTRLTVL.

In DNA, the CDR3 is TGTGCCAGCACCCCCTTATTGTGGGGCAACGAGCAGTACTTC. Its translation is CASTPLLWGNEQYF. The V and J genes are TRBV7-9 and TRBJ2-7, with D possibly being TRBD1 (5 bases). The CDR3 contains 14 residues. V was pared by 7 bases and J by 5 bases, with 18 bases between. Looked up from germline, CDR1 is SEHNR and CDR2 is FQNEAQ (reference sequence).

This chain connects TRBV4-2 to TRBJ2-1; 10 nucleotides line up with TRBD2. Per the germline V gene, CDR1 is LGHNA and CDR2 is YNFKEQ. Trimming took 8 bases from V and 7 from J; bases not matched to a gene: 14. The CDR3 has 16 amino acids. The CDR3 loop is CASAVRSAGGQNEQFF. CDR3 nucleotide sequence: TGTGCCAGCGCCGTCAGATCAGCGGGAGGGCAAAATGAGCAGTTCTTC.

Concerning this clone itself: This CDR3 is also generated by other DNA sequences in the sample. The J gene is TRBJ2-7, the V gene TRBV12-3 or TRBV12-4; possibly TRBD2 for D (5 bases). The germline V and J ends were trimmed by 5 bases and 3 bases, with 5 bases remaining between them. CDR3 length equals 11 residues. The CDR3 bases are TGTGCCAGCAGTCGGGGCTACGAGCAGTACTTC. Amino acids: CASSRGYEQYF.

The CDR3 DNA reads TGTGCCAGCAGCTTGCTCGGACAGGGACCCTACTATGGCTACACCTTC. It yields the protein CASSLLGQGPYYGYTF. The V call is TRBV5-6, the J call TRBJ1-2; 8 nucleotides align to TRBD1. Germline V CDR1 and CDR2: SGHDT, YYEEEE. The length of the CDR3 is 16 residues. With 1 base clipped from V and 3 bases from J, the junction kept 8 bases outside the gene matches.

The gene calls are TRBV10-3 and TRBJ1-1; D is unresolved. Germline values: CDR1 ENHRY, CDR2 SYGVKD. V shed 3 bases and J shed 3 bases, with 2 bases lying between them. The CDR3 has 11 amino acids. In nucleotides, the CDR3 is TGTGCCATCAGTGACTACACTGAAGCTTTCTTT. Residues: CAISDYTEAFF.

The chain uses TRBV21-1 and TRBJ1-5. TRBV21-1 is marked as a pseudogene. CDR3 length: 16 residues. Here the CDR3 reads CASSKALEANNQPQHF. The CDR3 DNA reads as TGTGCCAGCAGCAAAGCGCTAGAGGCCAACAATCAGCCCCAGCATTTT.

This rearrangement joins TRBV10-3 to TRBJ1-1; TRBD1 matches at 7 bases. The ends lost 6 bases at V and 2 bases at J; junction bases unmatched: 9. CDR1 is ENHRY, CDR2 SYGVKD, per germline. There are 15 residues in the CDR3. CDR3 amino acids: CAIRSGGLANTEAFF. CDR3 DNA: TGTGCCATCAGGTCAGGGGGTCTTGCCAACACTGAAGCTTTCTTT.

This rearrangement joins TRBV11-2 to TRBJ2-7, with D uncertain. Deletions cut 3 bases from V and 4 bases from J, with 10 bases between. Germline CDR1 SGHAT, CDR2 FQNNGV. This CDR3 is 13 amino acids long. The CDR3 DNA reads as TGTGCCAGCAGCTTTGGCGGTTCTTACGAGCAGTACTTC. It is translated as CASSFGGSYEQYF.

The rearrangement links TRBV29-1 to TRBJ2-5; 9 nucleotides agree with TRBD2. The CDR3 consists of 13 residues. Looked up from germline, CDR1 is SQVTM and CDR2 is ANQGSEA. The junction had 5 bases not matched to a gene; V was cut back by 4 bases and J by 5 bases. Here the CDR3 reads CSVGGLAMETQYF. In DNA form, the CDR3 reads TGCAGCGTTGGGGGACTAGCAATGGAGACCCAGTACTTC.

The V gene is TRBV19, the J gene TRBJ1-1; 8 bases are a match to TRBD1. With 5 bases clipped from V and 5 bases from J, the junction kept 4 bases outside the gene matches. The CDR3 contains 13 residues. CDR1 is LNHDA, CDR2 SQIVND, per germline (reference sequence). The CDR3 sequence is CASSVQGGTEAFF. CDR3 in DNA: TGTGCCAGTAGTGTACAGGGGGGGACTGAAGCTTTCTTT.

This clone was seen only a few times. This sequence joins TRBV6-6 and TRBJ2-1; 16 nucleotides line up with TRBD2. This CDR3 contains 16 residues. The germline V gene encodes CDR1 MNHNY and CDR2 SVGAGI (reference sequence). V was pared by 4 bases and J by 9 bases, with 6 bases of the junction left unmatched. The chain's CDR3 is CASSSGLAGGPGEQFF. The CDR3 region has the DNA TGTGCCAGCAGTTCGGGACTAGCGGGAGGGCCGGGTGAGCAGTTCTTC.

This clone was seen more than once but under ten times. The genes are TRBV19 and TRBJ1-2, with D perhaps matching TRBD1 (5 bases). V was shortened by 7 bases and J by 4 bases, with 19 bases between the two germline ends. The CDR3 is 15 residues long. CDR1 and CDR2 (germline): LNHDA, SQIVND (reference sequence). The CDR3 here is CASTTTDTPFYGYTF. In nucleotides, the CDR3 is TGTGCCAGTACTACGACGGACACGCCGTTCTATGGCTACACCTTC.

This clone was detected once. Additional DNA sequences in this sample encode the identical CDR3. V gene TRBV12-3 or TRBV12-4 combines with J gene TRBJ2-5; D uncertain. The CDR3 contains 11 residues. With 4 bases removed from V and 3 bases from J, the gap between germline ends came to 3 bases. CDR3 bases: TGTGCCAGCAGTTCGGAAGAGACCCAGTACTTC. Translating gives CASSSEETQYF.

V usage is TRBV10-3 and J usage is TRBJ1-6; a weak D match, TRBD1 (5 bases). The CDR3 sequence is 15 residues long. With 5 bases removed from V and 7 bases from J, the gap between germline ends came to 15 bases. CDR1 and CDR2 from the germline V gene are ENHRY and SYGVKD. The CDR3 DNA follows: TGTGCCATCAGTCCTGGACAAAGGACAAATTCACCCCTCCACTTT. Protein: CAISPGQRTNSPLHF.

The chain combines TRBV25-1 with TRBJ1-1; 8 bases line up with TRBD1. Germline V gene lookup returns CDR1 MGHDK and CDR2 SYGVNS. After removal of 1 base from V and 4 bases from J, the junction contained 5 bases not matched to a gene. The CDR3 is 15 residues long. The DNA of the CDR3 is TGTGCCAGCAGTGAATTAGGTACAGGGGGCACTGAAGCTTTCTTT. Protein product: CASSELGTGGTEAFF.

V gene TRBV7-3 combines with J gene TRBJ2-1; 10 bases fit TRBD2. The germline V gene encodes CDR1 SGHTA and CDR2 FQGTGA. J was trimmed by 4 bases and V by 3 bases; bases with no gene match: 9. The CDR3 sequence is 17 residues long. CDR3 sequence reads: CASSLTRTSGSYNEQFF. The CDR3 DNA follows: TGTGCCAGCAGCTTGACCCGGACTAGCGGCTCTTACAATGAGCAGTTCTTC.

The V call is TRBV9, the J call TRBJ2-5, with TRBD1 matching 8 bases. Unmatched junction bases numbered 6, after V lost 3 bases and J lost 5 bases. Per the germline V gene, CDR1 is SGDLS and CDR2 is YYNGEE. CDR3 length: 14 amino acids. The CDR3 DNA sequence: TGTGCCAGCAGCGCGCGACAGGGGTCGGAGACCCAGTACTTC. Translating it yields CASSARQGSETQYF. Based on the CDR3 plus reference TRBV9 and TRBJ2-5, the full variable domain is DSGVTQTPKHLITATGQRVTLRCSPRSGDLSVYWYQQSLDQGLQFLIQYYNGEERAKGNILERFSAQQFPDLHSELNLSSLELGDSALYFCASSARQGSETQYFGPGTRLLVL.

The V call is TRBV9, the J call TRBJ1-2; 8 nucleotides align to TRBD1. The germline V gene has CDR1 SGDLS and CDR2 YYNGEE. CDR3 length: 13 amino acids. V was clipped by 4 bases and J by 8 bases; unmatched bases: 7. The CDR3 DNA reads TGTGCCAGCAGCCCCCACAGGGGGACCGGCTACACCTTC. Translating it yields CASSPHRGTGYTF. Filled out from reference TRBV9 and TRBJ1-2, the complete variable domain reads DSGVTQTPKHLITATGQRVTLRCSPRSGDLSVYWYQQSLDQGLQFLIQYYNGEERAKGNILERFSAQQFPDLHSELNLSSLELGDSALYFCASSPHRGTGYTFGSGTRLTVV.

This clone has only one observation. This chain joins TRBV4-2 and TRBJ1-1; D unclear. Germline CDR1 is LGHNA and CDR2 is YNFKEQ. V was trimmed by 0 bases and J by 2 bases, leaving 7 bases between them. The CDR3 sequence is 14 residues long. The CDR3 here is CASSQDAVNTEAFF. DNA of the CDR3: TGTGCCAGCAGCCAAGATGCGGTTAACACTGAAGCTTTCTTT.

This clone was detected only once. The chain employs TRBV4-1 and TRBJ2-3; the match to TRBD2 covers 7 bases. CDR1 MGHRA and CDR2 YSYEKL come from the germline V gene. Trimming removed 1 base from V and 0 bases from J; junction bases left unmatched: 7. The CDR3 consists of 17 residues. The CDR3 DNA follows: TGCGCCAGCAGCCAAGGAGGTGGGGGGGGTAGCACAGATACGCAGTATTTT. It yields the protein CASSQGGGGGSTDTQYF.